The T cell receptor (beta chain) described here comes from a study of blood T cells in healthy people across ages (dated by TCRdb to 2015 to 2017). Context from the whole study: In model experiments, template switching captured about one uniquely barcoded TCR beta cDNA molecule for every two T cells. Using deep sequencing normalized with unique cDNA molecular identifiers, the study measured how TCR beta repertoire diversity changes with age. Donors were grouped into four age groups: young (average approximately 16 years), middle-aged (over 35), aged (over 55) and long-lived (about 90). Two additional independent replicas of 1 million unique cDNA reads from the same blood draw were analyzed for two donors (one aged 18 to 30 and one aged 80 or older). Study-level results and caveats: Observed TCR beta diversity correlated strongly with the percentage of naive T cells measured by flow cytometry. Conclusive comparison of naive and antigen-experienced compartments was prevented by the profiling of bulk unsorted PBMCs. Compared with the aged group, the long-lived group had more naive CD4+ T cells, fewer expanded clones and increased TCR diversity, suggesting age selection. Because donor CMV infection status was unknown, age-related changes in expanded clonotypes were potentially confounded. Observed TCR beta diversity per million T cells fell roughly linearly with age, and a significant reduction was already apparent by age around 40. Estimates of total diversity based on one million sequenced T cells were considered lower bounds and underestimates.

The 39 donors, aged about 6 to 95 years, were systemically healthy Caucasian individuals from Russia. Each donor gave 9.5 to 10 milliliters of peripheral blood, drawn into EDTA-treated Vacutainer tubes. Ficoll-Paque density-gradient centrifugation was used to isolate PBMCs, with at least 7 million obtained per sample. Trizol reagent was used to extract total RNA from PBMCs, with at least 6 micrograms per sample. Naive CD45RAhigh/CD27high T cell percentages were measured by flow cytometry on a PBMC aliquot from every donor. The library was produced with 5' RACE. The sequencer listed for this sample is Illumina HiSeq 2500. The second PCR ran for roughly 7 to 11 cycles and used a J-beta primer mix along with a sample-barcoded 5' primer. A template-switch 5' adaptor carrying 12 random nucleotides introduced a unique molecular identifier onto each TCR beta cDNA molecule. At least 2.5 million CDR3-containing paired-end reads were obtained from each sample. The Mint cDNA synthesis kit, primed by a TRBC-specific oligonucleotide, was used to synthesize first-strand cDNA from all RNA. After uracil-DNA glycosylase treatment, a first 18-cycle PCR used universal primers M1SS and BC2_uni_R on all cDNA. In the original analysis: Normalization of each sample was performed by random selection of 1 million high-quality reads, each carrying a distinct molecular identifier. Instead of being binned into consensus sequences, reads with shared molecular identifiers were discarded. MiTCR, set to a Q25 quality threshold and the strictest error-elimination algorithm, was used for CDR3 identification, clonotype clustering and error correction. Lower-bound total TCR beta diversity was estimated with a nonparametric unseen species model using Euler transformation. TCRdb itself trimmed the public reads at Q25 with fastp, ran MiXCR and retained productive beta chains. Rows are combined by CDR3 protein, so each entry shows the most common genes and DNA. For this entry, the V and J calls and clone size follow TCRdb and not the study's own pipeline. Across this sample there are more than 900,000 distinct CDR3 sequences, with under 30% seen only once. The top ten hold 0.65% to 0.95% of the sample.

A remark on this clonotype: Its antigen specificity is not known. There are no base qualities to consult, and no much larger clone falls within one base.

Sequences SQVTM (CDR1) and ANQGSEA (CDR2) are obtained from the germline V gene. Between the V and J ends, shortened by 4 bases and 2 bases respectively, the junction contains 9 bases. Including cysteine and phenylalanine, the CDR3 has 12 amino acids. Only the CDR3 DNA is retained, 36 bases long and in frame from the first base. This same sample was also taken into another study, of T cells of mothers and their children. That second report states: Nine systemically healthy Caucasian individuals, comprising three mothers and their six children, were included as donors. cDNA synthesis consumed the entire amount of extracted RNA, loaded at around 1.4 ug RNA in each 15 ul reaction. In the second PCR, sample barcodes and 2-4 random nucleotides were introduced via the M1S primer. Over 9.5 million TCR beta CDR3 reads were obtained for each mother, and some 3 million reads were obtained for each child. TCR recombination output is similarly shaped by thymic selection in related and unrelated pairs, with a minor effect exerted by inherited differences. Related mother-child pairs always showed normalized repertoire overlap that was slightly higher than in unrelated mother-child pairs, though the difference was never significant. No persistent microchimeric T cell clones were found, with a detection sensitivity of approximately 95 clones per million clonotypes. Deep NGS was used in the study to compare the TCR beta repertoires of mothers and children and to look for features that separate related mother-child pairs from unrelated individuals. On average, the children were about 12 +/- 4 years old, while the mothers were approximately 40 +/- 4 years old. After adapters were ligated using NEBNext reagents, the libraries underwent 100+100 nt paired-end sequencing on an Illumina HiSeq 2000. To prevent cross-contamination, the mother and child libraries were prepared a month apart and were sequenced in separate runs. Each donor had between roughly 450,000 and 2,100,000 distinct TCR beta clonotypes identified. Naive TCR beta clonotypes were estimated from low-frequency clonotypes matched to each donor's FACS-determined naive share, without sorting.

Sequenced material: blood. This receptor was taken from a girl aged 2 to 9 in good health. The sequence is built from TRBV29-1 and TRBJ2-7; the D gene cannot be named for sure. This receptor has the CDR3 CSVATATYEQYF. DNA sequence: TGCAGCGTTGCTACAGCCACCTACGAGCAGTACTTC.